The 14 T cell receptor beta chains reported below all come from one sample, sequenced in a study of radiation and T cells in renal cell carcinoma. Documented time point: blood 4 weeks post-SBRT, at nephrectomy. Treatment noted: 15 Gy SBRT to primary tumor, nephrectomy 4 weeks later. The repertoire was sequenced with immunoSEQ multiplex PCR; TCRdb's copy has only in-frame clones and lacks some. The profile shows roughly 160,000 clones, about 85% of them singletons. Sequenced here: blood, sampled from a patient whose treatment included radiotherapy and nephrectomy. These receptor sequences come from a woman in her fifties or sixties with renal cell carcinoma.

The V call is TRBV7-9, the J call TRBJ1-6, with 7 bases identical to TRBD1. The CDR3 has 14 residues. Germline trimming cut 5 bases from V and 8 bases from J; bases unmatched to any gene: 6. In germline, CDR1 is SEHNR, CDR2 FQNEAQ (reference sequence). CDR3 amino acids: CASSPITGDSPLHF. The CDR3 DNA reads TGTGCCAGCAGCCCTATAACAGGGGATTCACCCCTCCACTTT.

The gene calls are TRBV18 and TRBJ2-7, with 16 nucleotides matching TRBD2. The CDR3 sequence is 16 residues long. Germline-derived CDR1 and CDR2 are KGHSH and LQKENI. V was pared by 6 bases and J by 3 bases, with 5 bases of the junction left unmatched. The CDR3 sequence: CASSGLAGGLVYEQYF. The DNA for the CDR3 is TGTGCCAGCTCGGGACTAGCGGGGGGGTTGGTCTACGAGCAGTACTTC.

The chain employs TRBV5-1 and TRBJ2-1; 11 nucleotides align to TRBD2. The CDR3 is 16 amino acids. After removal of 4 bases from V and 8 bases from J, the junction contained 11 bases not matched to a gene. Germline V gene lookup returns CDR1 SGHRS and CDR2 YFSETQ. The CDR3 nucleotides read TGCGCCAGCAGCCAGATTAGCGGGGGGGCCAGCGATGAGCAGTTCTTC. This encodes CASSQISGGASDEQFF. The variable domain in full, completed from reference TRBV5-1 and TRBJ2-1, reads KAGVTQTPRYLIKTRGQQVTLSCSPISGHRSVSWYQQTPGQGLQFLFEYFSETQRNKGNFPGRFSGRQFSNSRSEMNVSTLELGDSALYLCASSQISGGASDEQFFGPGTRLTVL.

This clone was seen only a few times. The chain combines TRBV7-9 with TRBJ1-6, with no clear D. The germline V gene has CDR1 SEHNR and CDR2 FQNEAQ (reference sequence). The V end lost 3 bases, the J end lost 10 bases, and 10 bases lay between the germline ends. This CDR3 comprises 13 residues. CDR3 sequence: CASSLEQESPLHF. CDR3 DNA sequence: TGTGCCAGCAGCTTGGAGCAGGAGTCACCCCTCCACTTT.

The rearrangement uses TRBV2 and TRBJ1-4; the match to TRBD1 covers 8 bases. The V gene end was trimmed by 4 bases and the J gene end by 8 bases; junction bases not matched to a gene: 6. Germline V gene lookup returns CDR1 SNHLY and CDR2 FYNNEI. This CDR3 is 14 amino acids long. This chain's CDR3 is CASSVRGRDEKLFF. For the CDR3, the DNA is TGTGCCAGCAGTGTCAGGGGGCGCGACGAAAAACTGTTTTTT.

Here the CDR3 reads CATSRDPGTSYSNQPQHF. CDR3 in DNA: TGTGCCACCAGCAGAGACCCAGGGACAAGTTATAGCAATCAGCCCCAGCATTTT. This chain uses TRBV15 with TRBJ1-5; maybe TRBD1 (6 bases). The CDR3 runs to 18 residues. Trimming took off 0 bases at V and 0 bases at J, with 15 bases between the two ends. Germline-derived CDR1 and CDR2 are LNHNV and YYDKDF (reference sequence).

In DNA form, the CDR3 reads TGTGCCAGCAGTTATCTAGATCTAAGCACCGGGGAGCTGTTTTTT. This encodes CASSYLDLSTGELFF. The J gene is TRBJ2-2, the V gene TRBV6-6; D is unclear. CDR3 size: 15 residues. V lost 3 bases, J lost 4 bases, and 12 bases lay in between. Germline CDR1 reads MNHNY; CDR2 reads SVGAGI (reference sequence).

This chain joins TRBV7-9 and TRBJ1-1; unclear D gene. Trimming pared 1 base from V and 1 base from J, leaving 7 bases between. The germline V gene has CDR1 SEHNR and CDR2 FQNEAQ (reference sequence). The CDR3 is made up of 14 amino acids. DNA of the CDR3: TGTGCCAGCAGCTTAGAACTGGGGAACACTGAAGCTTTCTTT. Encoded protein: CASSLELGNTEAFF. Full variable domain (missing parts from reference TRBV7-9 and TRBJ1-1): DTGVSQNPRHKITKRGQNVTFRCDPISEHNRLYWYRQTLGQGPEFLTYFQNEAQLEKSRLLSDRFSAERPKGSFSTLEIQRTEQGDSAMYLCASSLELGNTEAFFGQGTRLTVV.

The V and J genes are TRBV7-9 and TRBJ1-5, with no clear D. This CDR3 has 15 amino acids. With 3 bases removed from V and 3 bases from J, the gap between germline ends came to 12 bases. Per the germline V gene, CDR1 is SEHNR and CDR2 is FQNEAQ (reference sequence). The CDR3 bases are TGTGCCAGCAGCTTGGGTGGTTCATTCAATCAGCCCCAGCATTTT. Residues: CASSLGGSFNQPQHF.

This chain joins TRBV7-2 and TRBJ1-5, with D perhaps TRBD1 (6 bases). Germline CDR1 is SGHTA and CDR2 is FQGNSA. Trimming shortened V by 2 bases and J by 0 bases, and 8 bases separated the two germline ends. The CDR3 consists of 15 residues. CDR3 in amino acids: CASSLLGGSNQPQHF. Here the CDR3 DNA reads TGTGCCAGCAGCTTACTAGGGGGTAGCAATCAGCCCCAGCATTTT.

The rearrangement uses TRBV5-4 and TRBJ2-5; possibly TRBD2 for D (5 bases). V was trimmed by 0 bases and J by 5 bases, leaving 14 bases between them. Germline CDR1 and CDR2: SGHNT and YYREEE (reference sequence). This CDR3 is 15 amino acids long. CDR3 sequence: CASSLAGWARETQYF. In DNA, the CDR3 is TGTGCCAGCAGCTTGGCGGGGTGGGCCAGGGAGACCCAGTACTTC.

V usage is TRBV7-3 and J usage is TRBJ1-3, with TRBD1 as a possible D gene (5 bases). The CDR3 sequence is 16 residues long. V was clipped by 5 bases and J by 0 bases, with 14 bases between them. Germline values: CDR1 SGHTA, CDR2 FQGTGA. CDR3 amino acids: CASSLNGGLSGNTIYF. The CDR3 DNA reads TGTGCCAGCAGCCTCAATGGGGGACTCTCTGGAAACACCATATATTTT. Drawing the rest from reference TRBV7-3 and TRBJ1-3, the complete variable domain is GAGVSQTPSNKVTEKGKYVELRCDPISGHTALYWYRQSLGQGPEFLIYFQGTGAADDSGLPNDRFFAVRPEGSVSTLKIQRTERGDSAVYLCASSLNGGLSGNTIYFGEGSWLTVV.

This chain joins TRBV19 and TRBJ1-4, with D possibly matching TRBD1 (5 bases). The CDR3 runs 12 residues. Per germline, CDR1 LNHDA and CDR2 SQIVND (reference sequence). Trimming left V 4 bases short and J 14 bases short, with 14 bases between. The CDR3, as DNA: TGTGCCAGTAGTACAGGACATTCCCCTCTGTTTTTT. Translating it yields CASSTGHSPLFF.

CDR3 DNA sequence: TGTGCCAGCAGCCTAGGGACCACGAGATTAAACACCGGGGAGCTGTTTTTT. Amino acid sequence: CASSLGTTRLNTGELFF. The chain employs TRBV21-1 and TRBJ2-2. TRBV21-1 is flagged as a pseudogene. CDR3 length: 17 residues.